This T cell receptor (beta chain) was observed in a study of T cell changes during pregnancy in multiple sclerosis. The CDR3 has 14 residues. Germline V gene data show CDR1 as MNHEY and CDR2 as SVGAGI. Trimming removed 1 base from V and 3 bases from J, with 9 bases in between. Produced via immunoSEQ multiplex PCR; TCRdb's table is partial and in-frame only. The data show over 50,000 clones, more than 85% seen once. This clone was recorded once. J is TRBJ1-1 and V is TRBV6-5; D is unclear. The clonotype originates from a female donor with multiple sclerosis, enrolled in a pregnancy study. Sequencing used CD4+ T cells from peripheral blood mononuclear cells, obtained in the third trimester of pregnancy. This CDR3 is CASSYLRVDTEAFF. CDR3 in DNA: TGTGCCAGCAGTTACTTACGGGTGGACACTGAAGCTTTCTTT.